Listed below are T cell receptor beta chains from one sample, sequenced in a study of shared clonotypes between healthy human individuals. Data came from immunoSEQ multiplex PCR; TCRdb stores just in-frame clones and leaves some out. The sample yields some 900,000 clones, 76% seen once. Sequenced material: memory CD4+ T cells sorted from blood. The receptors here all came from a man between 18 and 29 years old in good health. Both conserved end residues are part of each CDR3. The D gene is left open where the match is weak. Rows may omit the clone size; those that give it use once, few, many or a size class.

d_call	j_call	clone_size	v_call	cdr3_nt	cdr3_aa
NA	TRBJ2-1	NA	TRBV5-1	TGCGCCAGCAGCCCCAGTGGATTTTCTTCCTACAATGAGCAGTTCTTC	CASSPSGFSSYNEQFF
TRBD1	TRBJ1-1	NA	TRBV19	TGTGCCAGTAGGAGGGACAGGGGGCAGAACACTGAAGCTTTCTTT	CASRRDRGQNTEAFF
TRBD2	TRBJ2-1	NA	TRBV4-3	TGCGCCAGCAGCCAGGGAGGACTAGCGGGAGAGCAGTTCTTC	CASSQGGLAGEQFF
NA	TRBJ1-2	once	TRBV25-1	TGTGCCAGCAGTGAGGGTCAGTCTAACTATGGCTACACCTTC	CASSEGQSNYGYTF
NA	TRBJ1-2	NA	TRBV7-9	TGTGCCAGCAGCTTCACAGGGTTGGATGGCTACACCTTC	CASSFTGLDGYTF
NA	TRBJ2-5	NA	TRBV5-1	TGCGCCAGCAGCTTCGGGGCCGCCCAAGAGACCCAGTACTTC	CASSFGAAQETQYF
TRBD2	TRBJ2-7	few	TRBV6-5	TGTGCCAGTACTAGCGGGGTTAACGAGCAGTACTTC	CASTSGVNEQYF
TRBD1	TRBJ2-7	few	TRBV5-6	TGTGCCAGCAGCTCTTCCGGGACAGGGTGGTACGAGCAGTACTTC	CASSSSGTGWYEQYF
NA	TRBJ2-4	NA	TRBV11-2	TGTGCCAGCAGCTTAACTTTTTCCCCTGGGAACATTCAGTACTTC	CASSLTFSPGNIQYF
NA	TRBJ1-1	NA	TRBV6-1	TGTGCCAGCAGTACACAGGGGAACACTGAAGCTTTCTTT	CASSTQGNTEAFF
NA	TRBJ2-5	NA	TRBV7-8	TGTGCCAGCATGTTACAGGGTGCCGAGACCCAGTACTTC	CASMLQGAETQYF
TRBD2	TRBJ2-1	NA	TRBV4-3	TGCGCCAGCAGCCAAGAACAAAGCGGGAGCAGTGAGCAGTTCTTC	CASSQEQSGSSEQFF
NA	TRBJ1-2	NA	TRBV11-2	TGTGCCAGCAGCTTAGATCTGATGGTCTATGGCTACACCTTC	CASSLDLMVYGYTF
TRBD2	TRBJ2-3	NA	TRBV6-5	TGTGCCAGCAAAGCGGGAGGCCGCACAGATACGCAGTATTTT	CASKAGGRTDTQYF
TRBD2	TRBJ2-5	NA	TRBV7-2	TGTGCCAGCAGCCTCGGGGGACTAGCGGCAGAGACCCAGTACTTC	CASSLGGLAAETQYF
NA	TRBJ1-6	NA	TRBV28	TGTGCCATGCATGCCAGCAGTCCATATCTCGGACCAGGGAGCGGACGTTCACCCCTCCACTTT	CAMHASSPYLGPGSGRSPLHF
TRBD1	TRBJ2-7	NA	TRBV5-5	TGTGCCAGCAGCTTGTTGGACAGGGGCGAGCAGTACTTC	CASSLLDRGEQYF
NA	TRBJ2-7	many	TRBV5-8	TGTGCCAGCAGCCGCGGGCGGAACTACGAGCAGTACTTC	CASSRGRNYEQYF
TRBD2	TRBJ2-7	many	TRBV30	TGTGCCTGGAGTACCTGGACCGGGACTAGCCGCGAGGAGCAGTACTTC	CAWSTWTGTSREEQYF
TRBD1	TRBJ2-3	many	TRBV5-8	TGTGCCAGCAGCTTGGGACAGGGGGCTTTCGGGACAGATACGCAGTATTTT	CASSLGQGAFGTDTQYF
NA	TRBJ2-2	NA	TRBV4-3	TGCGCCAGCAGCCAAGTTTTTGCGGCGAACACCGGGGAGCTGTTTTTT	CASSQVFAANTGELFF
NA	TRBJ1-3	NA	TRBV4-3	TGCGCCAGCAGCCAAGATAGGAGCCGGGGGAGAAACACCATATATTTT	CASSQDRSRGRNTIYF
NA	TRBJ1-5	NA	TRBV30	TGTGCCTGGAGTCCTACCGGGACGTATAGCAATCAGCCCCAGCATTTT	CAWSPTGTYSNQPQHF
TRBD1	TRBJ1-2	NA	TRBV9	TGTGCCAGCAGCGCGACAGGGGATGGTGTCCCGGATGGCTACACCTTC	CASSATGDGVPDGYTF
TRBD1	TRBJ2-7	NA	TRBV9	TGTGCCAGCAGCGCTCAAACCGGGACAGTTTTGTACTTC	CASSAQTGTVLYF
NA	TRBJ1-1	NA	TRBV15	TGTGCCACCAGTACAGCCCGTGGCAAGAGAGACACTGAAGCTTTCTTT	CATSTARGKRDTEAFF
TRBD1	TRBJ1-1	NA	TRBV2	TGTGCCAGCAGTGGGCAGGGGGCGCTGAGGACTGAAGCTTTCTTT	CASSGQGALRTEAFF
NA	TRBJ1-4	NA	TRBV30	TGTGCCTGGAGTGTTTCGGGAATAGGTGAAAAACTGTTTTTT	CAWSVSGIGEKLFF
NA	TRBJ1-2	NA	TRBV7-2	TGTGCCAGCAGCTTAGAAAGTGGACCAGGGGCCTATGGCTACACCTTC	CASSLESGPGAYGYTF
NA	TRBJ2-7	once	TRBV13	TGTGCCAGCAGCTTAGCAGTTATCACACAAGAGCAGTACTTC	CASSLAVITQEQYF
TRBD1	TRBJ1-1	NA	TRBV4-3	TGCGCCAGCAGCCAAGAAGTCCTCACAGGGGGTTCGACTGAAGCTTTCTTT	CASSQEVLTGGSTEAFF
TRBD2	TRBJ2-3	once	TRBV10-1	TGCGCCAGCAGTGAGTCCCGTCCTCAGGTAGCGGGGGTTACAGATACGCAGTATTTT	CASSESRPQVAGVTDTQYF
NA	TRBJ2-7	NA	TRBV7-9	TGTGCCAGCAGCGCCCGGGGCGAGCAGTACTTC	CASSARGEQYF
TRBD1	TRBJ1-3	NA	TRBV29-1	TGCAGCGTGCGGACAGGATCGGGAAACACCATATATTTT	CSVRTGSGNTIYF
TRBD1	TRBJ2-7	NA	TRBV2	TGTGCCAGCACCCAGACAGGGGGCCCCTACGAGCAGTACTTC	CASTQTGGPYEQYF